This entry lists 20 T cell receptor beta chains sequenced from one sample in a study of T cell repertoires in cytomegalovirus infection. MiXCR was run by TCRdb on the reads, yielding one entry per CDR3 protein. The sample consists of nearly 650,000 distinct CDR3 sequences, 24% of them appearing once. The sequencing input was CD8+ T cells from PBMCs. Receptor source: a human donor in good health (CMV status not recorded). Some clones in this sample may be carry-over from other donors' samples.

This clonotype was detected ten times or more. The V and J genes are TRBV2 and TRBJ1-1; D is unresolved. Trimming removed 2 bases at V and 1 base at J, with 8 bases between. This CDR3 is built from 14 residues. Germline CDR1 reads SNHLY; CDR2 reads FYNNEI. The CDR3: CASSESLQNTEAFF. CDR3 bases: TGTGCCAGCAGTGAAAGTTTACAGAACACTGAAGCTTTCTTT.

The chain has TRBV20-1 and TRBJ2-1, with D uncertain. Germline V gene data show CDR1 as DFQATT and CDR2 as SNEGSKA (reference sequence). The CDR3 covers 13 residues. The ends were cut back, 0 bases at V and 6 bases at J, with 9 bases in the middle. CDR3 region: CSAREPNRNEQFF. The CDR3 DNA is TGCAGTGCTAGAGAACCAAACCGCAATGAGCAGTTCTTC.

This clonotype was found once. The gene calls are TRBV20-1 and TRBJ1-1; D is undetermined. The CDR3 runs 12 residues. Germline CDR1 DFQATT, CDR2 SNEGSKA (reference sequence). Deletions cut 1 base from V and 3 bases from J, with 6 bases between. For the CDR3, the DNA is TGCAGTGCTAGAGTGTGGGACACTGAAGCTTTCTTT. Its protein is CSARVWDTEAFF.

With respect to this clonotype: One end of the junction fails to match germline, which may point to a read error. The CDR3 loop reads CTSGQNRESQPQHF. The CDR3 region has the DNA TGTACCAGCGGGCAAAACAGGGAGTCCCAGCCCCAGCATTTT. This chain connects TRBV6-6 to TRBJ1-5, with D perhaps TRBD1 (6 bases). CDR3 length: 14 residues. The V gene's germline CDR1 is MNHNY and CDR2 SVGAGI (reference sequence).

This clonotype was seen more than once but under ten times. V is TRBV20-1 and J is TRBJ1-2; D is perhaps TRBD1 (6 bases). The germline V gene has CDR1 DFQATT and CDR2 SNEGSKA (reference sequence). Trimming stripped 2 bases from V and 6 bases from J, with 16 bases between. The length of the CDR3 is 14 residues. DNA for the CDR3: TGCAGTGCTAGATCCGGACAGCCTACAAATGGCTACACCTTC. It is translated as CSARSGQPTNGYTF.

This chain links TRBV20-1 with TRBJ2-1; 7 positions match TRBD2. V trimming: 3 bases; J trimming: 2 bases; junction bases outside the gene matches: 16. The CDR3 is made up of 18 amino acids. CDR1 and CDR2 (germline): DFQATT, SNEGSKA (reference sequence). CDR3 bases: TGCAGTGCTAGGGCCGCCCTGGCGGGGGAACCCACCTACAATGAGCAGTTCTTC. This encodes CSARAALAGEPTYNEQFF.

This chain connects TRBV14 to TRBJ2-5; 7 bases line up with TRBD1. CDR3 size: 14 residues. V dropped 5 bases and J dropped 5; count of bases not matched to a gene: 8. Germline V gene data show CDR1 as SGHDN and CDR2 as FVKESK. As DNA, the CDR3 is TGTGCCAGCAGCAAATACAGGGGAGCCGAGACCCAGTACTTC. Its translation: CASSKYRGAETQYF.

This clonotype was counted a few times. The J gene is TRBJ2-7, the V gene TRBV14, with a possible D match to TRBD2 (6 bases). Trimming cost V 0 bases and J 1 base, with 10 bases left between them. The CDR3 has 15 amino acids. The germline V gene has CDR1 SGHDN and CDR2 FVKESK. The CDR3 here is CASSQDRDLSYEQYF. The CDR3 DNA reads TGTGCCAGCAGCCAAGATCGGGACTTATCCTACGAGCAGTACTTC.

The rearrangement joins TRBV5-5 to TRBJ2-4, with D tentatively TRBD1 (5 bases). Trimming took off 4 bases at V and 9 bases at J, with 8 bases between the two ends. The germline V gene has CDR1 SGHKS and CDR2 YYEKEE (reference sequence). This CDR3 is built from 11 residues. The CDR3 coding sequence is TGTGCCAGCAGCCCCGACAGCATTCAGTACTTC. Amino acid sequence: CASSPDSIQYF.

This clonotype was observed a few times. The V gene is TRBV7-9, the J gene TRBJ1-3, with 7 nucleotides matching TRBD1. The V gene end was trimmed by 4 bases and the J gene end by 2 bases; junction bases not matched to a gene: 8. Germline V gene sequence: CDR1 SEHNR, CDR2 FQNEAQ (reference sequence). The CDR3 covers 16 residues. The CDR3 loop reads CASSSGTAPTGNTIYF. The CDR3 nucleotides read TGTGCCAGCAGCTCAGGGACAGCTCCTACTGGAAACACCATATATTTT.

The V gene is TRBV28, the J gene TRBJ1-1; D remains unclear. Trimming removed 3 bases from V and 6 bases from J, with 20 bases in between. The CDR3 consists of 16 residues. Germline V gene sequence: CDR1 MDHEN, CDR2 SYDVKM. The CDR3 loop is CASSFEVGVRTAEAFF. The CDR3 DNA follows: TGTGCCAGCAGTTTCGAGGTGGGCGTCCGAACAGCTGAAGCTTTCTTT. Full variable domain (remainder filled in from reference TRBV28 and TRBJ1-1): DVKVTQSSRYLVKRTGEKVFLECVQDMDHENMFWYRQDPGLGLRLIYFSYDVKMKEKGDIPEGYSVSREKKERFSLILESASTNQTSMYLCASSFEVGVRTAEAFFGQGTRLTVV.

The table lists this clonotype with a few counts. V usage is TRBV11-2 and J usage is TRBJ2-7; D is unclear. CDR3 length: 12 amino acids. Germline assignment: CDR1 SGHAT and CDR2 FQNNGV. V dropped 5 bases and J dropped 5 bases, with 10 bases sitting between them. The CDR3 loop is CASSVTIHEQYV. The CDR3 DNA reads TGTGCCAGCAGCGTCACAATCCACGAGCAGTACGTC.

A few counts support this clonotype. This chain connects TRBV4-1 to TRBJ1-2; TRBD1 aligns across 11 bases. V trimming: 1 base; J trimming: 6 bases; junction bases outside the gene matches: 10. This CDR3 is 17 amino acids long. Germline assignment: CDR1 MGHRA and CDR2 YSYEKL. CDR3 amino acids: CASSQVLTGTGGDGYTF. In nucleotides, the CDR3 is TGCGCCAGCAGCCAAGTTCTCACCGGGACAGGGGGAGATGGCTACACCTTC.

This clonotype has just a few counts. The chain is built from TRBV4-1 and TRBJ2-3, with 7 bases fitting TRBD1. The CDR3 consists of 16 residues. V gave up 0 bases and J gave up 6 bases; unmatched junction bases: 9. Germline CDR1 MGHRA, CDR2 YSYEKL. Here the CDR3 reads CASSQEDGRGFDTQYF. The CDR3 DNA reads TGCGCCAGCAGCCAAGAAGATGGCAGGGGGTTCGATACGCAGTATTTT.

The chain couples TRBV13 to TRBJ2-7; 7 bases are shared with TRBD1. The CDR3 has 15 amino acids. CDR1 and CDR2 from the germline V gene are PRHDT and FYEKMQ (reference sequence). J lost 3 bases, V lost 2 bases, and 7 bases had no gene match. Here the CDR3 reads CASSLRGHRGYEQYV. The CDR3 bases are TGTGCCAGCAGCTTAAGGGGGCACAGGGGCTACGAGCAGTACGTC.

The genes are TRBV4-1 and TRBJ2-7; maybe TRBD1 (5 bases). CDR3 length: 14 amino acids. Trimming removed 1 base from V and 1 base from J, with 8 bases in between. CDR1 and CDR2 (germline): MGHRA, YSYEKL. The CDR3 reads CASSQGPGSYEQYV. In nucleotides, the CDR3 is TGCGCCAGCAGCCAAGGGCCAGGGTCCTACGAGCAGTACGTC.

In its sample, this clonotype was seen once. A much more abundant neighbour one base away suggests this may be a read error. The chain is built from TRBV7-6 and TRBJ2-5; the match to TRBD1 covers 7 bases. Germline lookup yields CDR1 SGHVS and CDR2 FNYEAQ. This CDR3 has 15 residues. CDR3 DNA sequence: TGTGTCAGCAGCTCAACCGACAGGGTAGGAGAGACCCAGTACTTC. Protein sequence: CVSSSTDRVGETQYF.

There are a few counts of this clonotype. The V gene is TRBV10-3, the J gene TRBJ1-1; no clear D. Per germline, CDR1 ENHRY and CDR2 SYGVKD. V lost 4 bases and J lost 11, with 14 bases in between. The CDR3 runs 12 residues. The CDR3 DNA is TGTGCCATCAGTGTCCCGGGATTCGGGGCTTTCTTT. Translation: CAISVPGFGAFF.

The CDR3 DNA reads TGCAGCGTTGAAGATCTCCCAGGGGTTGACACTGAAGCTTTCTTT. This translates into CSVEDLPGVDTEAFF. V usage is TRBV29-1 and J usage is TRBJ1-1; perhaps TRBD1 as D (6 bases). V lost 0 bases to trimming and J lost 3 bases, with 14 bases between them. The CDR3 is 15 amino acids. Germline V gene data show CDR1 as SQVTM and CDR2 as ANQGSEA.

There are a few counts of this clonotype. The chain employs TRBV14 and TRBJ2-2; no firm D call. The CDR3 spans 14 residues. Germline V gene lookup returns CDR1 SGHDN and CDR2 FVKESK. Deletions cut 4 bases from V and 4 bases from J, with 10 bases between. CDR3 amino acids: CASSPTESTGELFF. The CDR3 coding sequence is TGTGCCAGCAGCCCAACCGAAAGCACCGGGGAGCTGTTTTTT.